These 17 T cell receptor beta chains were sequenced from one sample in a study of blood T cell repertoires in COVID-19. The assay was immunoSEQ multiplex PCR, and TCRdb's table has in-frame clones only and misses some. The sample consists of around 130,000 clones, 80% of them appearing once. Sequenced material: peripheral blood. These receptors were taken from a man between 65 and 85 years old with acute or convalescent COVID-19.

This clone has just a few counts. The CDR3 is CASSIGRADTEAFF. The DNA of the CDR3 is TGTGCCAGTAGTATCGGGAGGGCGGACACTGAAGCTTTCTTT. The chain couples TRBV19 to TRBJ1-1; no clear D. The germline V gene has CDR1 LNHDA and CDR2 SQIVND (reference sequence). V gave up 3 bases and J gave up 3 bases, with 11 bases separating them. This CDR3 is built from 14 residues.

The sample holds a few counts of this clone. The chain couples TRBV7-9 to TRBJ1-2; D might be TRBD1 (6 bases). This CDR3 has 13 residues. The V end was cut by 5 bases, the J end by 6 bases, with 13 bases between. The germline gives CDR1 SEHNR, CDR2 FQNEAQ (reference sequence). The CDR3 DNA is TGTGCCAGCAGCGTACAGGGTAATCATGGCTACACCTTC. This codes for CASSVQGNHGYTF.

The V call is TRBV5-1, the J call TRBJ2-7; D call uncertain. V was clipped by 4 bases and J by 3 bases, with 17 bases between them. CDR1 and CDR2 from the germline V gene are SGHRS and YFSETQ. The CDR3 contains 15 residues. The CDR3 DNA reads TGCGCCAGCAGCCTACTGGTCGACACCTACTACGAGCAGTACTTC. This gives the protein CASSLLVDTYYEQYF.

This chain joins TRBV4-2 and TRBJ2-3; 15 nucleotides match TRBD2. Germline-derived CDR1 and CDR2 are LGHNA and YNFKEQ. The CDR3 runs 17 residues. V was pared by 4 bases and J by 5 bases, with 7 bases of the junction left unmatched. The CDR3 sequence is CASSPTRTSGGGDTQYF. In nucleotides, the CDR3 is TGTGCCAGCAGCCCGACGAGGACTAGCGGGGGGGGAGATACGCAGTATTTT.

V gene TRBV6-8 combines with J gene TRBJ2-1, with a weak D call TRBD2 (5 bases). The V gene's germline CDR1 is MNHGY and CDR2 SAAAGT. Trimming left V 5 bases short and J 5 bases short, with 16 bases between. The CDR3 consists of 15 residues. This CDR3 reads CASSLPRGGDNEQFF. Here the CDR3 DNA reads TGTGCCAGCAGTCTACCTCGTGGAGGAGACAATGAGCAGTTCTTC.

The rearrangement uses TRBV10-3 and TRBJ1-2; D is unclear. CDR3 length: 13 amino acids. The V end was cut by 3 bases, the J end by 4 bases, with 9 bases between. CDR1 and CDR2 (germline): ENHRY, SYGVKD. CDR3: CAISEFYGYGYTF. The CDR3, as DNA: TGTGCCATCAGTGAATTCTACGGCTATGGCTACACCTTC.

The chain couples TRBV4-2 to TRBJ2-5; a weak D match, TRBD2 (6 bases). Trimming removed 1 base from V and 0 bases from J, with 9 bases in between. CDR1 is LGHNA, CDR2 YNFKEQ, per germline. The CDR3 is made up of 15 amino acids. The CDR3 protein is CASSQGRGYQETQYF. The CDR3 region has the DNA TGTGCCAGCAGCCAAGGGCGGGGATACCAAGAGACCCAGTACTTC.

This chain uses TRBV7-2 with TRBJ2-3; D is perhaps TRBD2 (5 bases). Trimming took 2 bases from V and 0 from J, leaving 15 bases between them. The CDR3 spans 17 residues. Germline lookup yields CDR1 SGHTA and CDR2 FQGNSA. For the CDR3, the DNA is TGTGCCAGCAGCTTATTGGGCCGGGGTGCTAGCACAGATACGCAGTATTTT. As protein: CASSLLGRGASTDTQYF.

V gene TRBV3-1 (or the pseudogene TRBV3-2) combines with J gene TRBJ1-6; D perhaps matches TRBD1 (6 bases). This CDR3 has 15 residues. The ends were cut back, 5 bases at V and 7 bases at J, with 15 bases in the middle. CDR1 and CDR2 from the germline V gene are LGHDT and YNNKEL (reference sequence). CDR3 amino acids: CASSYTDRKNSPLHF. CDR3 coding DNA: TGTGCCAGCAGCTATACCGACAGGAAGAATTCACCCCTCCACTTT.

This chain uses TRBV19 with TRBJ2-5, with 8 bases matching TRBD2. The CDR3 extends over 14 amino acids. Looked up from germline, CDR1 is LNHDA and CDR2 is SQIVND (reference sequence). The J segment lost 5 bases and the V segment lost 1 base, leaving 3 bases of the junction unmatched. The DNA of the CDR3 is TGTGCCAGTAGTATAGGTAGCGGGGATGAGACCCAGTACTTC. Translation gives CASSIGSGDETQYF.

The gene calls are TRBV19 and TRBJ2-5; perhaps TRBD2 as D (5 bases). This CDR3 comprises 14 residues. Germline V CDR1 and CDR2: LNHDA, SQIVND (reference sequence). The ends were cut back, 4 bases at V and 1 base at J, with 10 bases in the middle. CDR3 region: CASSTPGIQETQYF. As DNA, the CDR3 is TGTGCCAGTAGTACGCCGGGGATCCAAGAGACCCAGTACTTC.

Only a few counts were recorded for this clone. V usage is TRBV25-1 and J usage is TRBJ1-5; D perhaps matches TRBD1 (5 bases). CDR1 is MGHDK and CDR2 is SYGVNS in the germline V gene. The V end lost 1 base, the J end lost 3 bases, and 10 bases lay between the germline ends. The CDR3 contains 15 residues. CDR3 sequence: CASSELGGPNQPQHF. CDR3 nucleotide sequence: TGTGCCAGCAGTGAATTGGGGGGTCCCAATCAGCCCCAGCATTTT.

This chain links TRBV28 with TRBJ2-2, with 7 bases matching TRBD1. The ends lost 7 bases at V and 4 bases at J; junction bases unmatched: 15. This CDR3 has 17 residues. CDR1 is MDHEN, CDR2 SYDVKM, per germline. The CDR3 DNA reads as TGTGCCAGCAACGACCCCCGGGGACAGAAGAGCACCGGGGAGCTGTTTTTT. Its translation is CASNDPRGQKSTGELFF. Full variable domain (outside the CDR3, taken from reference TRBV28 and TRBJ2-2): DVKVTQSSRYLVKRTGEKVFLECVQDMDHENMFWYRQDPGLGLRLIYFSYDVKMKEKGDIPEGYSVSREKKERFSLILESASTNQTSMYLCASNDPRGQKSTGELFFGEGSRLTVL.

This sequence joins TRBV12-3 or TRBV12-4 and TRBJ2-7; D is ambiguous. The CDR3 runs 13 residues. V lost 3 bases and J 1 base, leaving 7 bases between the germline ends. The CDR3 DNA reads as TGTGCCAGCAGTTTCAAGCCTTCCTACGAGCAGTACTTC. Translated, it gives CASSFKPSYEQYF.

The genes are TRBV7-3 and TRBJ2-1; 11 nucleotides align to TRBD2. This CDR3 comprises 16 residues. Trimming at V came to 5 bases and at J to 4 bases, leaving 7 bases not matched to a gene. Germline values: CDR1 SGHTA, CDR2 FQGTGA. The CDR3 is CASSATSGGSYNEQFF. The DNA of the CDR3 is TGTGCCAGCAGCGCTACTAGCGGGGGTTCGTACAATGAGCAGTTCTTC.

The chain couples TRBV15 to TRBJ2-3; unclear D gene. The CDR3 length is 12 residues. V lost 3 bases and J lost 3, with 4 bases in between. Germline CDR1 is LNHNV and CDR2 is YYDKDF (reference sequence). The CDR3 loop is CATSSRTDTQYF. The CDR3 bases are TGTGCCACCAGCAGTAGAACAGATACGCAGTATTTT.

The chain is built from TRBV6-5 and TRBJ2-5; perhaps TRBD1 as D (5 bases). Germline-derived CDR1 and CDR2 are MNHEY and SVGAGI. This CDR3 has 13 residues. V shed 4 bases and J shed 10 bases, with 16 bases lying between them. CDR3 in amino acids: CASSWQDLGHQYF. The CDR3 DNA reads TGTGCCAGCAGTTGGCAGGATTTGGGGCACCAGTACTTC.